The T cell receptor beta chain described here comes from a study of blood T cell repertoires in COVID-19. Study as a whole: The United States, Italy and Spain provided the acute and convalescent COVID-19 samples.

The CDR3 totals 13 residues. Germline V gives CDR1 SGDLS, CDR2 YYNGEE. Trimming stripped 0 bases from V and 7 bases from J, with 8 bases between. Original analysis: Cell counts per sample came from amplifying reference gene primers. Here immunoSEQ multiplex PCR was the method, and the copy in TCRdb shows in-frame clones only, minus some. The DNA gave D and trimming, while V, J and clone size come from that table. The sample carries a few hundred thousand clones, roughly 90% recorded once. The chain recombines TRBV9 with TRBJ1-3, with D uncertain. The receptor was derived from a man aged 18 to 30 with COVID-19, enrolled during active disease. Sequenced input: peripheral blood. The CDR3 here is CASSVDAGNTIYF. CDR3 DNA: TGTGCCAGCAGCGTAGATGCCGGTAACACCATATATTTT.